This entry lists 13 T cell receptor beta chains sequenced from one sample in a study of regulatory T cells in long-lasting Graves disease. Both iRepertoire HTBI primers and Arm-PCR of CDR3 regions were used to build the TCR beta libraries. TCRdb reprocessed the multiplex PCR reads with MiXCR, giving one entry per CDR3 protein. The table includes some 450,000 distinct CDR3 sequences, around 17% detected once. Stated time point: newly diagnosed GD, antithyroid drugs for less than 3 months. PBMCs provided the RNA from which the TCR library was made. The same data also contributed to another study, on T cells in Graves' hyperthyroidism and ophthalmopathy.

The sequences come from peripheral blood mononuclear cells (PBMCs), collected at new diagnosis, from a patient treated with antithyroid drugs. The receptors were gathered from a woman younger than 45 with Graves disease.

To note about this clonotype: A read error may explain this, as a much larger clone is one base away. The V and J genes are TRBV2 and TRBJ2-2; 8 bases are a match to TRBD2. Trimming at V came to 7 bases and at J to 4 bases, leaving 11 bases not matched to a gene. In germline, CDR1 is SNHLY, CDR2 FYNNEI. The CDR3 has 16 residues. CDR3 nucleotide sequence: TGTGCCAGCACAGGGAAAGCGGGAGCTAGCACCGGGGAGCTGTTTTTT. The encoded protein is CASTGKAGASTGELFF.

DNA of the CDR3: TGCAGCGTTGTTAAGGGCAGAACCTACGAGCAGTACTTC. This codes for CSVVKGRTYEQYF. The genes are TRBV29-1 and TRBJ2-7; D uncertain. Germline lookup yields CDR1 SQVTM and CDR2 ANQGSEA. The CDR3 has 13 amino acids. V lost 4 bases to trimming and J lost 2 bases, with 12 bases between them.

This clonotype was found a few times. The V call is TRBV29-1, the J call TRBJ2-3; 10 positions match TRBD2. This CDR3 is built from 13 residues. Looked up from germline, CDR1 is SQVTM and CDR2 is ANQGSEA. The J segment lost 14 bases and the V segment lost 5 bases, leaving 13 bases of the junction unmatched. The CDR3 nucleotides are TGCAGCGTTTCACTTGGCCTAGCGGGGGAGTTGTATTTT. Its protein product is CSVSLGLAGELYF.

This clonotype was observed a few times. CDR3 region: CASSAQEKLFF. The CDR3 DNA is TGTGCCAGCAGTGCCCAAGAAAAACTGTTTTTT. The chain joins TRBV28 to TRBJ1-4; D call uncertain. The germline V gene has CDR1 MDHEN and CDR2 SYDVKM. The CDR3 covers 11 residues. V was cut by 5 bases and J by 8 bases, with 6 bases left in between.

This clonotype was observed a handful of times. Relative to the germline gene, one junction end is altered; a read error may explain this. This chain links TRBV28 with TRBJ1-5, with D maybe TRBD1 (6 bases). The CDR3 totals 13 residues. Germline loops: CDR1 MDHEN, CDR2 SYDVKM. DNA of the CDR3: TGCGCCAGCAGCACCCCAGGGGATCAGCCCCAGCATTTT. Translation gives CASSTPGDQPQHF.

At least ten counts were recorded for this clonotype. J is TRBJ2-2 and V is TRBV28; the D gene is possibly TRBD2 (6 bases). From germline, CDR1 is MDHEN and CDR2 SYDVKM. V lost 0 bases and J 1 base, leaving 6 bases between the germline ends. The CDR3 extends over 15 amino acids. The CDR3 here is CASSLWGGNTGELFF. DNA of the CDR3: TGTGCCAGCAGTTTATGGGGGGGGAACACCGGGGAGCTGTTTTTT. Supplemented by reference TRBV28 and TRBJ2-2, the full variable domain reads DVKVTQSSRYLVKRTGEKVFLECVQDMDHENMFWYRQDPGLGLRLIYFSYDVKMKEKGDIPEGYSVSREKKERFSLILESASTNQTSMYLCASSLWGGNTGELFFGEGSRLTVL.

The chain is built from TRBV28 and TRBJ2-2; 9 positions match TRBD2. CDR1 is MDHEN and CDR2 is SYDVKM in the germline V gene. The V gene end was trimmed by 5 bases and the J gene end by 6 bases; junction bases not matched to a gene: 7. The CDR3 runs to 15 residues. CDR3: CASSQWTSAAGELFF. The CDR3 DNA is TGTGCCAGCAGTCAATGGACTAGCGCCGCCGGGGAGCTGTTTTTT.

This clonotype was seen many times. The J gene is TRBJ2-7, the V gene TRBV20-1; D not certain. The CDR3 totals 14 residues. Germline CDR1 reads DFQATT; CDR2 reads SNEGSKA (reference sequence). Trimming took 6 bases from V and 3 from J, leaving 18 bases between them. The CDR3 coding sequence is TGCAGTGCGGAGATACCGCCGGATTTCTACGAGCAGTACTTC. Its translation is CSAEIPPDFYEQYF.

This clonotype was found many times. The V gene is TRBV9, the J gene TRBJ2-7; D remains ambiguous. Per the germline V gene, CDR1 is SGDLS and CDR2 is YYNGEE. Trimming took off 3 bases at V and 3 bases at J, with 16 bases between the two ends. This CDR3 spans 15 amino acids. CDR3 amino acids: CASSAGKSPYYEQYF. In DNA form, the CDR3 reads TGTGCCAGCAGCGCGGGTAAATCCCCCTACTACGAGCAGTACTTC.

This chain connects TRBV9 to TRBJ2-7; 12 positions agree with TRBD2. With 0 bases clipped from V and 4 bases from J, the junction kept 14 bases outside the gene matches. CDR1 is SGDLS, CDR2 YYNGEE, per germline. The CDR3 has 19 amino acids. The CDR3 DNA reads TGTGCCAGCAGCGTAGTGGGTATGTCTAGCGGGAGGGCCGGGTACGAGCAGTACTTC. Translation: CASSVVGMSSGRAGYEQYF.

This clonotype came up many times. The V gene is TRBV29-1, the J gene TRBJ2-5; D unresolved. Trimming pared 4 bases from V and 1 base from J, leaving 10 bases between. CDR3 size: 13 residues. CDR1 SQVTM and CDR2 ANQGSEA come from the germline V gene. The CDR3 DNA follows: TGCAGCGTTGTGTACTCTATCCAAGAGACCCAGTACTTC. Encoded protein: CSVVYSIQETQYF.

This clonotype was recorded many times. J is TRBJ1-2 and V is TRBV6-1; possible D gene TRBD1, 6 bases. The CDR3 runs to 15 residues. The V and J ends lost 4 bases and 3 bases respectively, with 15 bases between them. CDR1 is MNHNS, CDR2 SASEGT, per germline. The CDR3 coding sequence is TGTGCCAGCAGTGGCCTACAGGGTATTCACTATGGCTACACCTTC. This codes for CASSGLQGIHYGYTF.

The table lists this clonotype with many counts. This sequence joins TRBV5-6 and TRBJ1-6, with 12 bases that match TRBD1. The CDR3 contains 15 residues. Germline-derived CDR1 and CDR2 are SGHDT and YYEEEE. The V segment lost 4 bases and the J segment 9 bases; nucleotides outside the gene matches: 5. In DNA, the CDR3 is TGTGCCAGCAGCGCGGGACAGGGGGCATTTTCACCCCTCCACTTT. It codes for CASSAGQGAFSPLHF. Together with reference TRBV5-6 and TRBJ1-6, the CDR3 gives the full variable domain: DAGVTQSPTHLIKTRGQQVTLRCSPKSGHDTVSWYQQALGQGPQFIFQYYEEEERQRGNFPDRFSGHQFPNYSSELNVNALLLGDSALYLCASSAGQGAFSPLHFGNGTRLTVT.